The 16 T cell receptor beta chains presented below share a single source sample, sequenced in a study of siplizumab effects on memory and regulatory T cells. Measured with immunoSEQ multiplex PCR; TCRdb has only the in-frame clones, and not every one. The sample carries over 90,000 clones, about 90% recorded once. The specimen was CD4+ T cells sorted from blood. The receptors were gathered from a human donor in good health.

CDR3 in DNA: TGCAGCGCCCGGATCGGCGAGCAGTACTTC. The encoded protein is CSARIGEQYF. The chain recombines TRBV29-1 with TRBJ2-7; D is undetermined. This CDR3 contains 10 residues. The germline V gene has CDR1 SQVTM and CDR2 ANQGSEA. Trimming took off 7 bases at V and 6 bases at J, with 10 bases between the two ends.

The rearrangement uses TRBV5-1 and TRBJ2-7; perhaps TRBD2 as D (5 bases). V was pared by 1 base and J by 3 bases, with 14 bases between. CDR1 is SGHRS, CDR2 YFSETQ, per germline. This CDR3 region has 15 residues. The CDR3 DNA reads TGCGCCAGCAGCTTGAGGCAGGAGGAGTACTACGAGCAGTACTTC. Its protein is CASSLRQEEYYEQYF.

The V and J genes are TRBV14 and TRBJ2-2; the D is unclear. Trimming shortened V by 3 bases and J by 4 bases, and 6 bases separated the two germline ends. Germline CDR1 reads SGHDN; CDR2 reads FVKESK. This CDR3 has 13 amino acids. The DNA of the CDR3 is TGTGCCAGCAGCCAGCAGGCCACCGGGGAGCTGTTTTTT. Its translation is CASSQQATGELFF.

V and J are TRBV15 and TRBJ2-5; maybe TRBD2 (5 bases). Looked up from germline, CDR1 is LNHNV and CDR2 is YYDKDF (reference sequence). Trimming removed 0 bases from V and 7 bases from J, with 15 bases in between. The CDR3 loop spans 15 amino acids. CDR3 sequence: CATSRDRAGSGTQYF. The CDR3 nucleotides are TGTGCCACCAGCAGAGATAGGGCGGGCTCAGGGACCCAGTACTTC. The entire variable domain, with the rest obtained from reference TRBV15 and TRBJ2-5, is as follows: DAMVIQNPRYQVTQFGKPVTLSCSQTLNHNVMYWYQQKSSQAPKLLFHYYDKDFNNEADTPDNFQSRRPNTSFCFLDIRSPGLGDTAMYLCATSRDRAGSGTQYFGPGTRLLVL.

This sequence joins TRBV7-9 and TRBJ2-1; D is uncertain. The CDR3 runs to 13 residues. In germline, CDR1 is SEHNR, CDR2 FQNEAQ (reference sequence). Trimming left V 5 bases short and J 4 bases short, with 9 bases between. The CDR3 DNA follows: TGTGCCAGCAGCCCCGCCGGATACAATGAGCAGTTCTTC. It translates to CASSPAGYNEQFF.

This clone appeared a single time. Other DNA sequences within the sample encode an identical CDR3. The J gene is TRBJ1-5, the V gene TRBV30; 7 bases agree with TRBD1. The ends lost 1 base at V and 4 bases at J; junction bases unmatched: 1. The CDR3 consists of 13 residues. Germline V gene sequence: CDR1 GTSNPN, CDR2 SVGIG (reference sequence). CDR3 bases: TGTGCCTGGAGTGAACAGGGGAATCAGCCCCAGCATTTT. Its protein product is CAWSEQGNQPQHF.

The chain employs TRBV6-1 and TRBJ1-2; D unresolved. V was trimmed by 6 bases and J by 7 bases, leaving 15 bases between them. CDR3 length: 13 residues. The V gene's germline CDR1 is MNHNS and CDR2 SASEGT. The CDR3 DNA sequence: TGTGCCAGCAGCGCGGACCTGTTGAGTGGCTACACCTTC. This translates into CASSADLLSGYTF.

J is TRBJ2-2 and V is TRBV7-2; D unresolved. Trimming removed 3 bases at V and 3 bases at J, with 11 bases between. This CDR3 region has 15 residues. Germline CDR1 SGHTA, CDR2 FQGNSA. This chain's CDR3 is CASSFQALDTGELFF. The DNA for the CDR3 is TGTGCCAGCAGCTTTCAGGCCCTTGACACCGGGGAGCTGTTTTTT.

This clone was observed a single time. The chain employs TRBV7-3 and TRBJ2-3; D possibly corresponds to TRBD2 (6 bases). The CDR3 loop spans 16 amino acids. The germline V gene has CDR1 SGHTA and CDR2 FQGTGA. Trimming took 5 bases from V and 4 from J, leaving 19 bases between them. This CDR3 reads CASSQRSGRYSDTQYF. CDR3 coding DNA: TGTGCCAGCAGCCAACGTAGCGGAAGATATTCAGATACGCAGTATTTT.

V is TRBV28 and J is TRBJ1-4, with 9 bases lining up with TRBD1. The CDR3 totals 17 residues. Trimming removed 4 bases from V and 0 bases from J; junction bases left unmatched: 6. The germline V gene encodes CDR1 MDHEN and CDR2 SYDVKM. CDR3 sequence (DNA): TGTGCCAGCAGTTACAGGGGGCGAGGGGCAACTAATGAAAAACTGTTTTTT. Amino acid sequence: CASSYRGRGATNEKLFF.

The gene calls are TRBV27 and TRBJ2-6, with a tentative D call TRBD2 (5 bases). With 3 bases removed from V and 4 bases from J, the gap between germline ends came to 10 bases. The CDR3 totals 15 residues. CDR1 is MNHEY and CDR2 is SMNVEV in the germline V gene (reference sequence). The CDR3 reads CASSFGNPGANVLTF. DNA of the CDR3: TGTGCCAGCAGTTTCGGGAACCCCGGGGCCAACGTCCTGACTTTC. The full variable domain, in which reference TRBV27 and TRBJ2-6 provide the parts outside the CDR3, is EAQVTQNPRYLITVTGKKLTVTCSQNMNHEYMSWYRQDPGLGLRQIYYSMNVEVTDKGDVPEGYKVSRKEKRNFPLILESPSPNQTSLYFCASSFGNPGANVLTFGAGSRLTVL.

This chain joins TRBV19 and TRBJ2-3; TRBD2 aligns across 10 bases. CDR1 is LNHDA and CDR2 is SQIVND in the germline V gene (reference sequence). The V and J ends lost 2 bases and 1 base, in that order; junction bases with no gene match: 0. CDR3 length: 15 residues. CDR3 nucleotide sequence: TGTGCCAGTAGTATACTAGCGGGAGGCACAGATACGCAGTATTTT. It yields the protein CASSILAGGTDTQYF.

The chain is built from TRBV6-5 and TRBJ2-7; D unresolved. Germline V gene data show CDR1 as MNHEY and CDR2 as SVGAGI. This CDR3 region has 13 residues. V was cut by 6 bases and J by 4 bases, with 13 bases left in between. The CDR3 bases are TGTGCCAGCAGCCGTCCTAATAAGTACGAGCAGTACTTC. Its protein is CASSRPNKYEQYF.

The rearrangement joins TRBV10-1 to TRBJ2-1; D is undetermined. The CDR3 totals 14 residues. In germline, CDR1 is WNHNN, CDR2 SYGVQD (reference sequence). Trimming took off 5 bases at V and 0 bases at J, with 8 bases between the two ends. CDR3 in amino acids: CASSTGISYNEQFF. The CDR3 DNA is TGCGCCAGCAGTACGGGCATCTCCTACAATGAGCAGTTCTTC.

The chain is built from TRBV28 and TRBJ2-5; 8 nucleotides align to TRBD1. The germline gives CDR1 MDHEN, CDR2 SYDVKM. The CDR3 has 13 residues. V lost 7 bases, J lost 2 bases, and 3 bases stayed unmatched. The CDR3: CASIDRGQETQYF. The CDR3 region has the DNA TGTGCCAGCATCGACAGGGGACAAGAGACCCAGTACTTC.

The sample holds a few counts of this clone. The genes are TRBV11-2 and TRBJ2-1, with 11 bases aligning to TRBD2. CDR1 and CDR2 (germline): SGHAT, FQNNGV. The V and J ends lost 2 bases and 6 bases, in that order; junction bases with no gene match: 9. This CDR3 is built from 17 residues. The CDR3, as DNA: TGTGCCAGCAGCTTAAGACCGGGACTAGCGGTATCCAATGAGCAGTTCTTC. Amino acid sequence: CASSLRPGLAVSNEQFF.